These 28 T cell receptor beta chains were all obtained from the same sample, sequenced in a study of shared clonotypes between healthy human individuals. Sequenced by immunoSEQ multiplex PCR; TCRdb stores in-frame clones only, minus some. The data contain some 320,000 clones, over 75% of them seen just once; the ten biggest clones take up 15% to 20%. The sequencing sample was made of memory CD8+ T cells sorted from blood. Sample subset: CD45RO+ cells pooled with CCR7-negative TemRA cells. These receptors were collected from a man aged 18 to 29 in good health.

In its sample, this clone was seen once. This chain links TRBV5-6 with TRBJ1-1, with 11 bases that match TRBD1. Unmatched junction bases numbered 5, after V lost 4 bases and J lost 3 bases. Germline values: CDR1 SGHDT, CDR2 YYEEEE. CDR3 length: 15 residues. CDR3 loop: CASSNLGQGDTEAFF. The DNA of the CDR3 is TGTGCCAGCAGCAACCTGGGACAGGGGGACACTGAAGCTTTCTTT.

V gene TRBV6-1 combines with J gene TRBJ2-7; 8 bases agree with TRBD1. Germline trimming cut 1 base from V and 3 bases from J; bases unmatched to any gene: 8. Germline V gene lookup returns CDR1 MNHNS and CDR2 SASEGT. This CDR3 contains 16 residues. This CDR3 reads CASSEDSGTGLYEQYF. CDR3 coding DNA: TGTGCCAGCAGTGAAGACTCCGGGACAGGTCTCTACGAGCAGTACTTC.

The chain carries TRBV7-9 and TRBJ2-1; 12 nucleotides match TRBD2. CDR3 length: 19 amino acids. CDR1 is SEHNR and CDR2 is FQNEAQ in the germline V gene (reference sequence). V shed 5 bases, J shed 2 bases, and the junction held 13 bases outside the gene matches. The CDR3 DNA is TGTGCCAGCAGCGGGTGGACTAGCGGGAACCCCAATCCCTACAATGAGCAGTTCTTC. Translating it yields CASSGWTSGNPNPYNEQFF. Complete variable domain (other parts from reference TRBV7-9 and TRBJ2-1): DTGVSQNPRHKITKRGQNVTFRCDPISEHNRLYWYRQTLGQGPEFLTYFQNEAQLEKSRLLSDRFSAERPKGSFSTLEIQRTEQGDSAMYLCASSGWTSGNPNPYNEQFFGPGTRLTVL.

This clone was counted once. V and J are TRBV6-5 and TRBJ2-7; TRBD1 aligns across 8 bases. The CDR3 extends over 14 amino acids. V lost 6 bases to trimming and J lost 4 bases; unmatched junction nucleotides: 8. Per germline, CDR1 MNHEY and CDR2 SVGAGI. For the CDR3, the DNA is TGTGCCAGCAGGAGGACAGGGATCGCGTACGAGCAGTACTTC. This sequence encodes CASRRTGIAYEQYF.

The CDR3 DNA sequence: TGCGCCAGCAGCCCGACCTCCATGGATAACTATGGCTACACCTTC. Its protein is CASSPTSMDNYGYTF. V is TRBV4-1 and J is TRBJ1-2, with no clear D. Trimming left V 4 bases short and J 1 base short, with 13 bases between. This CDR3 is 15 amino acids long. CDR1 is MGHRA, CDR2 YSYEKL, per germline.

The rearrangement joins TRBV5-1 to TRBJ2-7, with D perhaps TRBD2 (5 bases). The V end was cut by 5 bases, the J end by 1 base, with 10 bases between. The CDR3 totals 13 residues. Per the germline V gene, CDR1 is SGHRS and CDR2 is YFSETQ. The CDR3, as DNA: TGCGCCAGCAGTTACGGGGATTCCTACGAGCAGTACTTC. Its translation is CASSYGDSYEQYF.

The sample holds one count of this clone. The V gene is TRBV4-1, the J gene TRBJ2-5, with 9 bases matching TRBD1. The germline gives CDR1 MGHRA, CDR2 YSYEKL. Trimming took 4 bases from V and 12 from J; bases not matched to a gene: 9. The CDR3 runs to 13 residues. CDR3 coding DNA: TGCGCCAGCAGCCGCCCGGGGACAGGGAGAGAGTACTTC. It specifies CASSRPGTGREYF.

The CDR3: CASSEGLAGTYEQYF. DNA of the CDR3: TGTGCCAGCAGTGAAGGCTTAGCGGGTACCTACGAGCAGTACTTC. The rearrangement joins TRBV2 to TRBJ2-7; 7 positions match TRBD2. This CDR3 spans 15 amino acids. The V gene's germline CDR1 is SNHLY and CDR2 FYNNEI. V shed 1 base, J shed 2 bases, and the junction held 5 bases outside the gene matches. Complete variable domain (other parts from reference TRBV2 and TRBJ2-7): EPEVTQTPSHQVTQMGQEVILRCVPISNHLYFYWYRQILGQKVEFLVSFYNNEISEKSEIFDDQFSVERPDGSNFTLKIRSTKLEDSAMYFCASSEGLAGTYEQYFGPGTRLTVT.

A word on this clone: Relative to the germline gene, one junction end is altered; a read error may explain this. The V and J genes are TRBV7-8 and TRBJ2-7; 9 bases align to TRBD1. The CDR3 is made up of 14 amino acids. Germline loops: CDR1 SGHVS, CDR2 FQNEAQ. The CDR3 nucleotides are TGTGCCAGCAGCTTAGTTTTGGGACAGGGTTTCAGTACCTTC. Translated, it gives CASSLVLGQGFSTF.

V gene TRBV6-5 combines with J gene TRBJ2-5; D is uncertain. This CDR3 contains 14 residues. Per germline, CDR1 MNHEY and CDR2 SVGAGI. The V end lost 0 bases, the J end lost 5 bases, and 10 bases lay between the germline ends. CDR3 in DNA: TGTGCCAGCAGTTACTCCCGTAGCCCCGAGACCCAGTACTTC. As protein: CASSYSRSPETQYF.

The V gene is TRBV4-1, the J gene TRBJ2-5; D may be TRBD2 (5 bases). The V end lost 0 bases, the J end lost 0 bases, and 11 bases lay between the germline ends. Germline V gives CDR1 MGHRA, CDR2 YSYEKL. This CDR3 comprises 16 residues. The DNA of the CDR3 is TGCGCCAGCAGCCAAGAAATAGTCGGGAACCAAGAGACCCAGTACTTC. Translation gives CASSQEIVGNQETQYF.

The rearrangement joins TRBV25-1 to TRBJ2-1; no reliable D call. V lost 8 bases and J lost 3, with 11 bases in between. The CDR3 covers 13 residues. CDR1 is MGHDK and CDR2 is SYGVNS in the germline V gene. The CDR3 sequence is CASGESSYNEQFF. CDR3 nucleotides: TGTGCCAGCGGGGAATCCAGCTACAATGAGCAGTTCTTC.

The CDR3 loop is CASSPGTGDAEAFF. The CDR3 DNA reads TGTGCCAGCAGCCCCGGGACAGGGGACGCTGAAGCTTTCTTT. V usage is TRBV6-1 and J usage is TRBJ1-1; 10 bases fit TRBD1. The V and J ends lost 6 bases and 6 bases, in that order; junction bases with no gene match: 7. The CDR3 is 14 amino acids. Germline CDR1 MNHNS, CDR2 SASEGT.

The rearrangement joins TRBV4-1 to TRBJ2-7; no reliable D call. With 1 base removed from V and 2 bases from J, the gap between germline ends came to 3 bases. CDR3 length equals 12 residues. The germline V gene encodes CDR1 MGHRA and CDR2 YSYEKL. The CDR3 is CASSQGPYEQYF. As DNA, the CDR3 is TGCGCCAGCAGCCAAGGACCCTACGAGCAGTACTTC.

The V call is TRBV9, the J call TRBJ2-7; TRBD1 is a possible D gene (6 bases). The CDR3 sequence is 17 residues long. Per germline, CDR1 SGDLS and CDR2 YYNGEE. Trimming took 2 bases from V and 1 from J, leaving 19 bases between them. CDR3 region: CASSVNPSGDLSYEQYF. CDR3 coding DNA: TGTGCCAGCAGCGTGAACCCTTCAGGGGATTTATCCTACGAGCAGTACTTC.

This clone was found a few times. The genes are TRBV7-9 and TRBJ2-1, with TRBD2 identical over 8 bases. Germline V CDR1 and CDR2: SEHNR, FQNEAQ (reference sequence). The CDR3 is made up of 17 amino acids. The ends lost 0 bases at V and 7 bases at J; junction bases unmatched: 11. The DNA for the CDR3 is TGTGCCAGCAGCTTAGCGCTTTCCAGCGGGAGCGATAATGAGCAGTTCTTC. It encodes CASSLALSSGSDNEQFF.

The genes are TRBV4-1 and TRBJ2-2; D call uncertain. CDR1 MGHRA and CDR2 YSYEKL come from the germline V gene. This CDR3 contains 13 residues. V lost 2 bases to trimming and J lost 6 bases, with 7 bases between them. The CDR3 loop is CASSQTSSGELFF. The CDR3 DNA reads TGCGCCAGCAGCCAAACTTCCTCCGGGGAGCTGTTTTTT.

The V call is TRBV29-1, the J call TRBJ2-5, with 10 bases identical to TRBD1. After removal of 6 bases from V and 5 bases from J, the junction contained 6 bases not matched to a gene. The CDR3 is 13 residues long. Germline lookup yields CDR1 SQVTM and CDR2 ANQGSEA. This CDR3 reads CSVRDRGLETQYF. In nucleotides, the CDR3 is TGCAGCGTACGGGACAGGGGATTGGAGACCCAGTACTTC.

The rearrangement links TRBV27 to TRBJ1-6; no definite D call. Deletions cut 4 bases from V and 10 bases from J, with 14 bases between. Germline V lookup: CDR1 MNHEY, CDR2 SMNVEV (reference sequence). This CDR3 region has 14 residues. The CDR3: CASSSRPFYSPLHF. The DNA for the CDR3 is TGTGCCAGCAGTTCCCGCCCCTTTTACTCACCCCTCCACTTT.

This sequence joins TRBV9 and TRBJ2-4; D gene ambiguous. This CDR3 spans 13 amino acids. Germline loops: CDR1 SGDLS, CDR2 YYNGEE. Trimming took off 1 base at V and 5 bases at J, with 7 bases between the two ends. CDR3 nucleotide sequence: TGTGCCAGCAGCGTAACCGGTGAAAACATTCAGTACTTC. It yields the protein CASSVTGENIQYF.

This clone was detected once. The gene calls are TRBV5-6 and TRBJ2-5, with D possibly being TRBD1 (6 bases). This CDR3 is built from 15 residues. Trimming pared 3 bases from V and 4 bases from J, leaving 16 bases between. From germline, CDR1 is SGHDT and CDR2 YYEEEE. The CDR3, as DNA: TGTGCCAGCAGCTGGACAGAAGGGGTATCAGAGACCCAGTACTTC. As protein: CASSWTEGVSETQYF.

This chain connects TRBV12-2 to TRBJ1-2; TRBD1, the table's D call, lacks a check against the DNA. TRBV12-2 is tagged as a pseudogene. This CDR3 spans 15 amino acids. The chain's CDR3 is CASRPGQGSNYGYTF. CDR3 bases: TGTGCAAGTCGCCCAGGACAGGGGTCGAACTATGGCTACACCTTC.

The V and J genes are TRBV7-9 and TRBJ2-7; TRBD1 aligns across 7 bases. Per the germline V gene, CDR1 is SEHNR and CDR2 is FQNEAQ (reference sequence). This CDR3 region has 14 residues. Trimming at V came to 5 bases and at J to 6 bases, leaving 10 bases not matched to a gene. CDR3 protein: CASSPRQGEAEQYF. In DNA, the CDR3 is TGTGCCAGCAGCCCCAGACAGGGAGAGGCCGAGCAGTACTTC.

V gene TRBV6-5 combines with J gene TRBJ2-5; 7 nucleotides line up with TRBD2. The CDR3 is 16 amino acids. The trim removed 0 bases at V and 5 bases at J, leaving 9 bases unmatched. Germline CDR1 is MNHEY and CDR2 is SVGAGI. The CDR3: CASSYSAGEIFETQYF. In nucleotides, the CDR3 is TGTGCCAGCAGTTACTCGGCGGGAGAGATCTTTGAGACCCAGTACTTC.

This chain links TRBV4-3 with TRBJ2-7, with D possibly matching TRBD2 (5 bases). The CDR3 loop spans 15 amino acids. The ends were cut back, 1 base at V and 3 bases at J, with 13 bases in the middle. Germline values: CDR1 LGHNA, CDR2 YSLEER. The CDR3 loop reads CASSQVSGNNYEQYF. The DNA for the CDR3 is TGCGCCAGCAGCCAAGTGTCGGGGAACAACTACGAGCAGTACTTC.

CDR3 DNA: TGTGCCAGCAGCTCAAGGCAGCGGGAGGCCTACGAGCAGTACTTC. It encodes CASSSRQREAYEQYF. The chain joins TRBV11-2 to TRBJ2-7, with 9 nucleotides matching TRBD2. Unmatched junction bases numbered 6, after V lost 4 bases and J lost 2 bases. The length of the CDR3 is 15 residues. Germline V lookup: CDR1 SGHAT, CDR2 FQNNGV.

J is TRBJ1-2 and V is TRBV5-1, with TRBD1 identical over 9 bases. The CDR3 covers 13 residues. Germline CDR1 is SGHRS and CDR2 is YFSETQ. With V trimmed by 1 base and J by 6 bases, 1 base remained unmatched. The CDR3 coding sequence is TGCGCCAGCAGCTTGACAGGGGGCGATGGCTACACCTTC. It translates to CASSLTGGDGYTF.

This CDR3 reads CARSGTSGSHEQFF. The CDR3 nucleotides are TGTGCCAGATCCGGGACTAGCGGGAGTCATGAGCAGTTCTTC. V is TRBV2 and J is TRBJ2-1; 14 bases align to TRBD2. With 9 bases clipped from V and 8 bases from J, the junction kept 6 bases outside the gene matches. CDR3 size: 14 residues. Germline CDR1 reads SNHLY; CDR2 reads FYNNEI.